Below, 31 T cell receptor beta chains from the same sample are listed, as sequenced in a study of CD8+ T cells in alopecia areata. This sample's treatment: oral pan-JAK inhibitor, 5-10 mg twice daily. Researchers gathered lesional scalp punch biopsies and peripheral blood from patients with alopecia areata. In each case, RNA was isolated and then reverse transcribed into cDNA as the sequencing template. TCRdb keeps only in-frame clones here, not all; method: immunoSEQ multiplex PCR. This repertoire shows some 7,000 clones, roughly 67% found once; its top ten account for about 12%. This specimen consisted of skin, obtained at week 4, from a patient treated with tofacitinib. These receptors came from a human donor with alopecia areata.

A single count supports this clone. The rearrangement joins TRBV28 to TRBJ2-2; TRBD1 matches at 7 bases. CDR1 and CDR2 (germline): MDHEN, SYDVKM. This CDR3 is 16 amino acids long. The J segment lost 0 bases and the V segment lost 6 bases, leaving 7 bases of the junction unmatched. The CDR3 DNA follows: TGTGCCAGCAGGAGACAGGGAAGCGCGAACACCGGGGAGCTGTTTTTT. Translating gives CASRRQGSANTGELFF.

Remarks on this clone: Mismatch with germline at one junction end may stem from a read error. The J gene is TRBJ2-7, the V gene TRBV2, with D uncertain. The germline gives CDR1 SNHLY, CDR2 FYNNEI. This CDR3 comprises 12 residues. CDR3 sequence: CASGEGFYEQYF. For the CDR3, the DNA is TGTGCCAGCGGTGAAGGTTTCTACGAGCAGTACTTC.

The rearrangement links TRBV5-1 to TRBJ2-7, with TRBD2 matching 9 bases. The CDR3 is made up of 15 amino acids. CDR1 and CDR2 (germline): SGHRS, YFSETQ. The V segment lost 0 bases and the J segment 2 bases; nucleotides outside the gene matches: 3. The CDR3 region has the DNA TGCGCCAGCAGCTTGGTAAGCGGGAGGACCTACGAGCAGTACTTC. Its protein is CASSLVSGRTYEQYF. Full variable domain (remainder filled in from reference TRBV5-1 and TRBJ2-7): KAGVTQTPRYLIKTRGQQVTLSCSPISGHRSVSWYQQTPGQGLQFLFEYFSETQRNKGNFPGRFSGRQFSNSRSEMNVSTLELGDSALYLCASSLVSGRTYEQYFGPGTRLTVT.

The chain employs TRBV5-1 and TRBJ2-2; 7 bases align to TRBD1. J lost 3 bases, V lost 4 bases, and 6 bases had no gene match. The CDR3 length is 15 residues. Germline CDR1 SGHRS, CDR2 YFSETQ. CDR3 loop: CASSPGTDYTGELFF. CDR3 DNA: TGCGCCAGCAGCCCCGGGACAGATTACACCGGGGAGCTGTTTTTT.

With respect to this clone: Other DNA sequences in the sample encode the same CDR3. CDR3 sequence: CASSSPGLAGLSVYEQYF. CDR3 coding DNA: TGCGCCAGCAGCTCTCCGGGACTAGCGGGATTGAGCGTCTACGAGCAGTACTTC. This chain connects TRBV5-1 to TRBJ2-7; TRBD2 aligns across 13 bases. CDR1 and CDR2 (germline): SGHRS, YFSETQ. This CDR3 comprises 18 residues. V trimming: 3 bases; J trimming: 3 bases; junction bases outside the gene matches: 12. Full variable domain (rest looked up from reference TRBV5-1 and TRBJ2-7): KAGVTQTPRYLIKTRGQQVTLSCSPISGHRSVSWYQQTPGQGLQFLFEYFSETQRNKGNFPGRFSGRQFSNSRSEMNVSTLELGDSALYLCASSSPGLAGLSVYEQYFGPGTRLTVT.

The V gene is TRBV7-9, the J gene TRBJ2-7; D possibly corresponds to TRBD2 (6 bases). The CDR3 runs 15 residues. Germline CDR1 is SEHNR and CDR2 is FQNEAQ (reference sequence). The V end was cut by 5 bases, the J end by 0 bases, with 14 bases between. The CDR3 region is CASSQRVVGSYEQYF. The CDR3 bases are TGTGCCAGCAGCCAGCGGGTGGTCGGCTCCTACGAGCAGTACTTC.

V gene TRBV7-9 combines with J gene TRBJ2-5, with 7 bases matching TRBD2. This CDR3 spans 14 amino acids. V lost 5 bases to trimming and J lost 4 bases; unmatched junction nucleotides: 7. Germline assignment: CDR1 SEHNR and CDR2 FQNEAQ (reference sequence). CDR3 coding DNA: TGTGCCAGCAGCCCCAGAGGGGAGGGAGAGACCCAGTACTTC. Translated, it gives CASSPRGEGETQYF.

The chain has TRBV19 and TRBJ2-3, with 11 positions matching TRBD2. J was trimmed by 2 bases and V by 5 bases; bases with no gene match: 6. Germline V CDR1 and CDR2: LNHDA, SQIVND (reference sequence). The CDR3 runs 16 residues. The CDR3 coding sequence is TGTGCCAGTAGTTATAGCGGGGGGGGATACACAGATACGCAGTATTTT. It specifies CASSYSGGGYTDTQYF.

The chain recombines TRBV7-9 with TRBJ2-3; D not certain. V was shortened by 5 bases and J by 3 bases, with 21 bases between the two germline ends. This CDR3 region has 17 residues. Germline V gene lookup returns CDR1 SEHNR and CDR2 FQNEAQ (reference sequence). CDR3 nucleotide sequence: TGTGCCAGCAGCCCCTCTAGTCTGAGGCGGCCGACAGATACGCAGTATTTT. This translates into CASSPSSLRRPTDTQYF. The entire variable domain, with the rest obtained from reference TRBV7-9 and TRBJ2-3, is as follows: DTGVSQNPRHKITKRGQNVTFRCDPISEHNRLYWYRQTLGQGPEFLTYFQNEAQLEKSRLLSDRFSAERPKGSFSTLEIQRTEQGDSAMYLCASSPSSLRRPTDTQYFGPGTRLTVL.

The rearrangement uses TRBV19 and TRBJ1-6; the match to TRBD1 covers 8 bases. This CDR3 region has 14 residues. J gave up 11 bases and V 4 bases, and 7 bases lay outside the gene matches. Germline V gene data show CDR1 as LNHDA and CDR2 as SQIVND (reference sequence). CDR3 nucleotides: TGTGCCAGTAGTACACAGGGGGATAGGACACCCCTCCACTTT. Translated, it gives CASSTQGDRTPLHF.

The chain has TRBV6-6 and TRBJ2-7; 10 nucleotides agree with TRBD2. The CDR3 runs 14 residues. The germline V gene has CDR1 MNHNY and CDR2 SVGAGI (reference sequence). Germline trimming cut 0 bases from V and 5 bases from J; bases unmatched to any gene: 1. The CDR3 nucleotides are TGTGCCAGCAGTTACTCTACTAGCGGGGACGAGCAGTACTTC. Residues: CASSYSTSGDEQYF.

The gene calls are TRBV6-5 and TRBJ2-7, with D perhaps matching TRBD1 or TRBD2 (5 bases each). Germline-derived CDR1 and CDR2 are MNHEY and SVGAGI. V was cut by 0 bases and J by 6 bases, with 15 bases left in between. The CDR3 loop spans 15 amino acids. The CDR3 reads CASSYSSGPGGEQYF. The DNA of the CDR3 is TGTGCCAGCAGTTACTCCTCGGGGCCTGGGGGCGAGCAGTACTTC.

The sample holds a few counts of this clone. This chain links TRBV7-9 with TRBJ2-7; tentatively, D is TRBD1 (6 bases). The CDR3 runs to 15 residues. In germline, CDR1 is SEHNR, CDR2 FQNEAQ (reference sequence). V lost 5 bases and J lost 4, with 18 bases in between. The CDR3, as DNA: TGTGCCAGCAGCCCCTCGGGCGGCAGGGGATACGAGCAGTACTTC. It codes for CASSPSGGRGYEQYF.

CDR3 nucleotides: TGTGCCAGCAGCGTAGGAGCGACAGGGGGCTTTTACGAGCAGTACTTC. Protein: CASSVGATGGFYEQYF. This chain connects TRBV9 to TRBJ2-7; 10 bases fit TRBD1. Germline V gene data show CDR1 as SGDLS and CDR2 as YYNGEE. Trimming removed 0 bases from V and 4 bases from J; junction bases left unmatched: 7. The CDR3 runs to 16 residues.

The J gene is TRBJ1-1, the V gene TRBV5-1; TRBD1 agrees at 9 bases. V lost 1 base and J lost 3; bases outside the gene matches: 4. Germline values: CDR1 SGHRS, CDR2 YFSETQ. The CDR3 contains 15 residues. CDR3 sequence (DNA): TGCGCCAGCAGCTTGACAGGGGGCTACGACACTGAAGCTTTCTTT. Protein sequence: CASSLTGGYDTEAFF. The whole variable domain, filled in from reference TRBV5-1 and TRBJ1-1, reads KAGVTQTPRYLIKTRGQQVTLSCSPISGHRSVSWYQQTPGQGLQFLFEYFSETQRNKGNFPGRFSGRQFSNSRSEMNVSTLELGDSALYLCASSLTGGYDTEAFFGQGTRLTVV.

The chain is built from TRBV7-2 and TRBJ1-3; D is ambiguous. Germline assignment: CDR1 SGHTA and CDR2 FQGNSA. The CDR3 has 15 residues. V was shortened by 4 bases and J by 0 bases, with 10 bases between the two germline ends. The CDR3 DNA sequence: TGTGCCAGCAGCTCACCCGGTCTCTCTGGAAACACCATATATTTT. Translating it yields CASSSPGLSGNTIYF. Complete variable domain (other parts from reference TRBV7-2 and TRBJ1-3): GAGVSQSPSNKVTEKGKDVELRCDPISGHTALYWYRQSLGQGLEFLIYFQGNSAPDKSGLPSDRFSAERTGGSVSTLTIQRTQQEDSAVYLCASSSPGLSGNTIYFGEGSWLTVV.

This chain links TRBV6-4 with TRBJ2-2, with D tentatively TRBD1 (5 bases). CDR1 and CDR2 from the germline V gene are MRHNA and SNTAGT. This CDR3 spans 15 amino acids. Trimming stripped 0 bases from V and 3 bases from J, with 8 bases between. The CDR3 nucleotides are TGTGCCAGCAGTGACTCCGCACAGGACACCGGGGAGCTGTTTTTT. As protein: CASSDSAQDTGELFF.

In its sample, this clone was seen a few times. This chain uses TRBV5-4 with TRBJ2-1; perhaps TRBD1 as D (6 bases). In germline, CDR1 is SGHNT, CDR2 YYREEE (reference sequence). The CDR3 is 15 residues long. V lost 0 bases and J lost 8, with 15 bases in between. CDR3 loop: CASSLGGGAFDEQFF. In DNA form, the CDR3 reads TGTGCCAGCAGCTTGGGAGGGGGAGCATTCGATGAGCAGTTCTTC.

The CDR3 loop is CASSFEGTGVGYTF. The CDR3 nucleotides read TGTGCCAGCAGCTTCGAAGGGACAGGGGTTGGCTACACCTTC. This sequence joins TRBV7-9 and TRBJ1-2; TRBD1 agrees at 10 bases. Trimming cost V 3 bases and J 7 bases; bases outside gene matches: 5. The CDR3 covers 14 residues. Germline V gene sequence: CDR1 SEHNR, CDR2 FQNEAQ (reference sequence).

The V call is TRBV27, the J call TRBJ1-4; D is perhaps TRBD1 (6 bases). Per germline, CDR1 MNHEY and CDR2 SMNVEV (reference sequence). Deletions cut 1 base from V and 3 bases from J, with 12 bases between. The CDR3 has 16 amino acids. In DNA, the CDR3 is TGTGCCAGCAGTTTATTAACAGGGAGAGCTAATGAAAAACTGTTTTTT. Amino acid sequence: CASSLLTGRANEKLFF.

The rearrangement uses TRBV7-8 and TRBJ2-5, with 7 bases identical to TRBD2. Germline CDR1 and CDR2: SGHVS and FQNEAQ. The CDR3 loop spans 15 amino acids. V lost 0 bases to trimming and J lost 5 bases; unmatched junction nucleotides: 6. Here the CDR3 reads CASSLAGGPGETQYF. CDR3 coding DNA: TGTGCCAGCAGCTTAGCGGGAGGGCCTGGTGAGACCCAGTACTTC.

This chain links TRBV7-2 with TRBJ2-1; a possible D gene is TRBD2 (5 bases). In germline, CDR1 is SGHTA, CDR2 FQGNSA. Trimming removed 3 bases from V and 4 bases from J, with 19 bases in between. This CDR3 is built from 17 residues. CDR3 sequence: CASSLARSRVKYNEQFF. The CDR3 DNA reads TGTGCCAGCAGCTTGGCCAGATCGCGGGTTAAATACAATGAGCAGTTCTTC.

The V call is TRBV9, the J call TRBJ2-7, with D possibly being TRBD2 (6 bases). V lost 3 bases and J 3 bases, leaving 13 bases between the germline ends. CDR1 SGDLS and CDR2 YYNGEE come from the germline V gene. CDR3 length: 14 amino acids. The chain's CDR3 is CASSDGRRGYEQYF. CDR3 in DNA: TGTGCCAGCAGCGACGGACGGAGGGGCTACGAGCAGTACTTC.

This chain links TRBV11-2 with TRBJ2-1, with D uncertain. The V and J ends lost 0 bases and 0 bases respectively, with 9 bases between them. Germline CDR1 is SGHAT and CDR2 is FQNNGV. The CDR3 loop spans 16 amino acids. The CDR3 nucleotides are TGTGCCAGCAGCTTAGATGGACCCAGCTCCTACAATGAGCAGTTCTTC. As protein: CASSLDGPSSYNEQFF.

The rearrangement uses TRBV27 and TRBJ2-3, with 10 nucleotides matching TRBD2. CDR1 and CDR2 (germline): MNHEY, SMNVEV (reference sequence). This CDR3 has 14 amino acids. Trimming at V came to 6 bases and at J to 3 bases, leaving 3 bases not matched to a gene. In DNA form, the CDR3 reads TGTGCCAGCAGCGCGACTAGCGGGACAGATACGCAGTATTTT. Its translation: CASSATSGTDTQYF.

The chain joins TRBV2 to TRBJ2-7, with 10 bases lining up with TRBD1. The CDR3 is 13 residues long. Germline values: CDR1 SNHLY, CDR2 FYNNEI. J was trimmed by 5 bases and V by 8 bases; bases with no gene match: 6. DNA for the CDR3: TGTGCCAGCTTAATCGACAGGGGGCACGAGCAGTACTTC. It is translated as CASLIDRGHEQYF.

The CDR3 nucleotides are TGTGCCAGCAGCGCGGGACTAGCGGGAGGGCCTTTTAACGAGCAGTACTTC. It codes for CASSAGLAGGPFNEQYF. The V gene is TRBV7-9, the J gene TRBJ2-7; 16 nucleotides align to TRBD2. The CDR3 length is 17 residues. Germline V CDR1 and CDR2: SEHNR, FQNEAQ (reference sequence). J gave up 5 bases and V 5 bases, and 9 bases lay outside the gene matches. The full variable domain, rest sourced from reference TRBV7-9 and TRBJ2-7, is DTGVSQNPRHKITKRGQNVTFRCDPISEHNRLYWYRQTLGQGPEFLTYFQNEAQLEKSRLLSDRFSAERPKGSFSTLEIQRTEQGDSAMYLCASSAGLAGGPFNEQYFGPGTRLTVT.

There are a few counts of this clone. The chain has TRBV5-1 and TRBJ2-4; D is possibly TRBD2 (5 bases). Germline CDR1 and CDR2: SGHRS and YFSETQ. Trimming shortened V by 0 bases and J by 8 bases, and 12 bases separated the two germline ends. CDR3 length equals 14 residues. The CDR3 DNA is TGCGCCAGCAGCTTGGATCGGGGTTTAGACATTCAGTACTTC. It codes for CASSLDRGLDIQYF.

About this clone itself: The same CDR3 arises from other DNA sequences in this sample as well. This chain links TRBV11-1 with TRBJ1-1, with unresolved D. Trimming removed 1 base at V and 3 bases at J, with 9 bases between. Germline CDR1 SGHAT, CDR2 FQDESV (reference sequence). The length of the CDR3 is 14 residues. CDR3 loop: CASSLVAGDTEAFF. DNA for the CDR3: TGTGCCAGCAGCTTAGTCGCGGGTGACACTGAAGCTTTCTTT.

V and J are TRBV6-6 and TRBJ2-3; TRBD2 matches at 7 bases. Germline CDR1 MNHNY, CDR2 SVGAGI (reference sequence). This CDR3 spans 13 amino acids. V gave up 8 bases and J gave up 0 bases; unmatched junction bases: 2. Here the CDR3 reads CASGTTSTDTQYF. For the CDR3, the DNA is TGTGCCAGCGGGACTACCAGCACAGATACGCAGTATTTT.

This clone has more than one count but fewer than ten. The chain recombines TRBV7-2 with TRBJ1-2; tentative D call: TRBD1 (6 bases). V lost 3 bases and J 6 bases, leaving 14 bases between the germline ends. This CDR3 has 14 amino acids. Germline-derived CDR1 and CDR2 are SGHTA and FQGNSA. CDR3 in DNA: TGTGCCAGCAGCTTCTCCACAAACAGGGATGGCTACACCTTC. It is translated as CASSFSTNRDGYTF.